Following are 22 T cell receptor beta chains from one sample sequenced in a study of blood T cell repertoires in COVID-19. Measured with immunoSEQ multiplex PCR; TCRdb has only the in-frame clones, and not every one. This table holds fewer than 300,000 clones, 88% found once. Sequencing was performed on peripheral blood. The source of these receptors is a man aged 60 to 75 who had recovered from COVID-19.

Here the CDR3 reads CASRTDRGNTGELFF. CDR3 nucleotides: TGTGCCAGCAGGACGGACAGGGGGAACACCGGGGAGCTGTTTTTT. The chain combines TRBV6-5 with TRBJ2-2, with TRBD1 matching over 9 bases. The CDR3 runs 15 residues. J gave up 1 base and V 6 bases, and 3 bases lay outside the gene matches. The germline gives CDR1 MNHEY, CDR2 SVGAGI.

Only a few counts were recorded for this clone. This chain joins TRBV7-8 and TRBJ2-7; unclear D gene. V shed 2 bases and J shed 0 bases, with 11 bases lying between them. Germline V gene sequence: CDR1 SGHVS, CDR2 FQNEAQ. The CDR3 loop spans 15 amino acids. The CDR3 protein is CASSLSLNPSYEQYF. The CDR3 coding sequence is TGTGCCAGCAGCTTAAGCCTCAACCCCTCCTACGAGCAGTACTTC.

The J gene is TRBJ1-5, the V gene TRBV19; the D gene is possibly TRBD1 (6 bases). The V end was cut by 9 bases, the J end by 0 bases, with 15 bases between. The CDR3 has 15 residues. In germline, CDR1 is LNHDA, CDR2 SQIVND (reference sequence). In DNA, the CDR3 is TGTGCCAGCCTCGTAGGGGGAAGTAGCAATCAGCCCCAGCATTTT. This encodes CASLVGGSSNQPQHF.

This sequence joins TRBV30 and TRBJ1-5; 8 bases line up with TRBD1. V trimming: 4 bases; J trimming: 5 bases; junction bases outside the gene matches: 4. Germline V lookup: CDR1 GTSNPN, CDR2 SVGIG (reference sequence). The CDR3 extends over 13 amino acids. In nucleotides, the CDR3 is TGTGCCTGGATATCGGACAGGGATCAGCCCCAGCATTTT. Translation: CAWISDRDQPQHF.

This clone appeared a few times. J is TRBJ1-3 and V is TRBV7-9; D uncertain. This CDR3 spans 14 amino acids. Per germline, CDR1 SEHNR and CDR2 FQNEAQ (reference sequence). V was shortened by 5 bases and J by 0 bases, with 8 bases between the two germline ends. CDR3 sequence (DNA): TGTGCCAGCAGCCCCTCTTTCTCTGGAAACACCATATATTTT. As protein: CASSPSFSGNTIYF.

The V gene is TRBV6-5, the J gene TRBJ2-7, with D tentatively TRBD2 (6 bases). This CDR3 is 15 amino acids long. The ends were cut back, 2 bases at V and 1 base at J, with 12 bases in the middle. CDR1 and CDR2 from the germline V gene are MNHEY and SVGAGI. CDR3 sequence (DNA): TGTGCCAGCAGTTACGGGGACTCAGGGTCCTACGAGCAGTACTTC. Its protein product is CASSYGDSGSYEQYF.

The rearrangement links TRBV13 to TRBJ1-1; unclear D gene. The V and J ends lost 5 bases and 0 bases respectively, with 7 bases between them. The germline CDR1 and CDR2 sequences are PRHDT and FYEKMQ (reference sequence). CDR3 length: 13 amino acids. The CDR3 nucleotides are TGTGCCAGCAGCCAAAACTTGAACACTGAAGCTTTCTTT. Translating gives CASSQNLNTEAFF.

The V and J genes are TRBV18 and TRBJ1-4; 7 bases are a match to TRBD1. The length of the CDR3 is 18 residues. V shed 6 bases and J 0 bases; nucleotides not matched to a gene: 13. Germline V lookup: CDR1 KGHSH, CDR2 LQKENI. The CDR3 DNA sequence: TGTGCCAGCTCGCTACGGGCAGGGGGTTCTGCAACTAATGAAAAACTGTTTTTT. It is translated as CASSLRAGGSATNEKLFF.

V is TRBV6-5 and J is TRBJ2-5, with 10 bases matching TRBD1. CDR1 and CDR2 (germline): MNHEY, SVGAGI. CDR3 size: 16 residues. J lost 5 bases, V lost 5 bases, and 11 bases had no gene match. CDR3 nucleotides: TGTGCCAGCAGTCACTGGGGACAGGGGATTAGGGAGACCCAGTACTTC. This codes for CASSHWGQGIRETQYF.

This chain links TRBV7-6 with TRBJ2-7, with 10 bases fitting TRBD1. V lost 3 bases, J lost 5 bases, and 10 bases stayed unmatched. CDR1 and CDR2 from the germline V gene are SGHVS and FNYEAQ. The CDR3 has 16 amino acids. The CDR3 DNA reads TGTGCCAGCAGCTTGTCCGGACAGGGGGGCCGCCACGAGCAGTACTTC. It translates to CASSLSGQGGRHEQYF.

J is TRBJ1-5 and V is TRBV10-2; 7 bases map to TRBD1. Germline V gene sequence: CDR1 WSHSY, CDR2 SAAADI. With V trimmed by 10 bases and J by 6 bases, 9 bases remained unmatched. The CDR3 runs to 13 residues. Here the CDR3 DNA reads TGCGCCACTCAAACAGGGGCTGGTCAGCCCCAGCATTTT. This codes for CATQTGAGQPQHF.

V gene TRBV6-4 combines with J gene TRBJ2-7; tentative D call: TRBD1 (6 bases). Trimming removed 8 bases at V and 0 bases at J, with 23 bases between. The germline V gene encodes CDR1 MRHNA and CDR2 SNTAGT. The CDR3 is made up of 17 amino acids. The chain's CDR3 is CASGGRRRFTISYEQYF. Here the CDR3 DNA reads TGTGCCAGCGGGGGCCGGAGGCGATTTACAATCTCCTACGAGCAGTACTTC.

This chain uses TRBV19 with TRBJ2-7; 8 bases agree with TRBD1. V dropped 0 bases and J dropped 2; count of bases not matched to a gene: 3. Germline V gene data show CDR1 as LNHDA and CDR2 as SQIVND (reference sequence). The CDR3 has 15 amino acids. CDR3 coding DNA: TGTGCCAGTAGTATAGAGGGGACAGGACCCTACGAGCAGTACTTC. Its translation is CASSIEGTGPYEQYF. Full variable domain (rest looked up from reference TRBV19 and TRBJ2-7): DGGITQSPKYLFRKEGQNVTLSCEQNLNHDAMYWYRQDPGQGLRLIYYSQIVNDFQKGDIAEGYSVSREKKESFPLTVTSAQKNPTAFYLCASSIEGTGPYEQYFGPGTRLTVT.

The chain is built from TRBV7-3 and TRBJ2-1, with 9 bases lining up with TRBD2. The CDR3 is 16 residues long. Germline CDR1 reads SGHTA; CDR2 reads FQGTGA. Trimming took 1 base from V and 5 from J; bases not matched to a gene: 6. Here the CDR3 reads CASSLISGGSHNEQFF. CDR3 in DNA: TGTGCCAGCAGCTTAATAAGCGGGGGGTCACACAATGAGCAGTTCTTC.

V usage is TRBV7-3 and J usage is TRBJ2-6; 9 bases align to TRBD1. With V trimmed by 1 base and J by 1 base, 2 bases remained unmatched. The CDR3 extends over 17 amino acids. Germline V gene sequence: CDR1 SGHTA, CDR2 FQGTGA. The CDR3 coding sequence is TGTGCCAGCAGCTTAAGGGGGACAGGGTCTGGGGCCAACGTCCTGACTTTC. This codes for CASSLRGTGSGANVLTF.

The chain links TRBV27 to TRBJ1-1, with a weak D call TRBD1 (6 bases). Between the trimmed V and J ends, which lost 7 bases and 0 bases, there was a span of 9 bases. Germline V CDR1 and CDR2: MNHEY, SMNVEV (reference sequence). The CDR3 covers 13 residues. CDR3 in amino acids: CASKGELNTEAFF. The CDR3, as DNA: TGTGCCAGCAAGGGGGAGTTGAACACTGAAGCTTTCTTT.

CDR3 sequence: CATSTGLVTAREQYF. In DNA, the CDR3 is TGTGCCACCAGTACGGGACTAGTCACCGCTCGTGAGCAGTACTTC. The rearrangement links TRBV24-1 to TRBJ2-7; 8 positions match TRBD2. Unmatched junction bases numbered 13, after V lost 6 bases and J lost 7 bases. Per the germline V gene, CDR1 is KGHDR and CDR2 is SFDVKD. This CDR3 is built from 15 residues.

The chain couples TRBV12-3 or TRBV12-4 to TRBJ2-1; 11 bases fit TRBD2. V gave up 6 bases and J gave up 7 bases; unmatched junction bases: 2. The CDR3 covers 13 residues. The CDR3, as DNA: TGTGCCAGCAGACTAGCGGGGGTAAATGAGCAGTTCTTC. This translates into CASRLAGVNEQFF.

This clone was observed once. The V and J genes are TRBV18 and TRBJ2-1, with a tentative D call TRBD2 (5 bases). Trimming took off 5 bases at V and 5 bases at J, with 13 bases between the two ends. The CDR3 contains 14 residues. CDR1 and CDR2 from the germline V gene are KGHSH and LQKENI. The DNA for the CDR3 is TGTGCCAGCTCATCCCCGAGGGTACACAATGAGCAGTTCTTC. Encoded protein: CASSSPRVHNEQFF. Full variable domain (remainder filled in from reference TRBV18 and TRBJ2-1): NAGVMQNPRHLVRRRGQEARLRCSPMKGHSHVYWYRQLPEEGLKFMVYLQKENIIDESGMPKERFSAEFPKEGPSILRIQQVVRGDSAAYFCASSSPRVHNEQFFGPGTRLTVL.

This chain uses TRBV24-1 with TRBJ2-2; 10 bases map to TRBD2. J lost 3 bases, V lost 7 bases, and 7 bases had no gene match. This CDR3 comprises 16 residues. Germline CDR1 KGHDR, CDR2 SFDVKD. CDR3 bases: TGTGCCACCAGCCGCCCTAGCGGGGGCCACACCGGGGAGCTGTTTTTT. Its translation: CATSRPSGGHTGELFF.

The J gene is TRBJ2-1, the V gene TRBV7-2; no definite D call. CDR1 and CDR2 from the germline V gene are SGHTA and FQGNSA. The CDR3 consists of 13 residues. The V and J ends lost 2 bases and 4 bases respectively, with 6 bases between them. The CDR3 here is CASSLIQYNEQFF. The CDR3 DNA reads TGTGCCAGCAGCTTAATACAGTACAATGAGCAGTTCTTC. Combining the CDR3 with reference TRBV7-2 and TRBJ2-1 gives the whole variable domain GAGVSQSPSNKVTEKGKDVELRCDPISGHTALYWYRQSLGQGLEFLIYFQGNSAPDKSGLPSDRFSAERTGGSVSTLTIQRTQQEDSAVYLCASSLIQYNEQFFGPGTRLTVL.

With regard to this clone: This specimen includes other DNA sequences encoding the same CDR3. J is TRBJ1-2 and V is TRBV3-1 (or the pseudogene TRBV3-2); perhaps TRBD1 as D (5 bases). Germline V gene data show CDR1 as LGHDT and CDR2 as YNNKEL (reference sequence). Trimming pared 1 base from V and 8 bases from J, leaving 5 bases between. The CDR3 covers 11 residues. Written as DNA, the CDR3 is TGTGCCAGCAGCCAAGCAGGGGGCTACACCTTC. It specifies CASSQAGGYTF.